The next 8 T cell receptor beta chains were all read from a single sample in a study of cytomegalovirus exposure and HLA in healthy donors. Both 60 Vbeta primers and 13 Jbeta primers went into the PCR. Sequencing was performed with immunoSEQ multiplex PCR; in TCRdb, only in-frame clones are kept and a portion is missing. The table records about 96,000 clones, around 79% of them present only once. Sequenced input: PBMCs. Receptors originate from a female donor in good health and CMV-seropositive.

The gene calls are TRBV4-3 and TRBJ2-7; 13 nucleotides align to TRBD2. The germline V gene encodes CDR1 LGHNA and CDR2 YSLEER. CDR3 length: 16 residues. V lost 2 bases and J lost 7; bases outside the gene matches: 8. This CDR3 is CASSQTLAGGPREQYF. Written as DNA, the CDR3 is TGCGCCAGCAGCCAAACACTAGCGGGAGGGCCGCGGGAGCAGTACTTC.

This clone was counted a few times. The chain combines TRBV11-2 with TRBJ2-7; D ambiguous. The CDR3 totals 11 residues. V lost 5 bases to trimming and J lost 4 bases, with 6 bases between them. Germline V gives CDR1 SGHAT, CDR2 FQNNGV. The CDR3 region has the DNA TGTGCCAGCAGCACTACATACGAGCAGTACTTC. It specifies CASSTTYEQYF. The whole variable domain, remainder taken from reference TRBV11-2 and TRBJ2-7, is EAGVAQSPRYKIIEKRQSVAFWCNPISGHATLYWYQQILGQGPKLLIQFQNNGVVDDSQLPKDRFSAERLKGVDSTLKIQPAKLEDSAVYLCASSTTYEQYFGPGTRLTVT.

This clone was counted a single time. J is TRBJ1-1 and V is TRBV2; D uncertain. There are 14 residues in the CDR3. V was clipped by 4 bases and J by 0 bases, with 9 bases between them. The germline gives CDR1 SNHLY, CDR2 FYNNEI. The CDR3 sequence: CASSVGLLNTEAFF. CDR3 coding DNA: TGTGCCAGCAGTGTTGGGCTGTTGAACACTGAAGCTTTCTTT.

The rearrangement links TRBV10-3 to TRBJ2-1; D perhaps matches TRBD1 (5 bases). CDR1 is ENHRY and CDR2 is SYGVKD in the germline V gene. Deletions cut 6 bases from V and 5 bases from J, with 17 bases between. This CDR3 is 15 amino acids long. The CDR3 loop reads CAIRSMDIINNEQFF. Written as DNA, the CDR3 is TGTGCCATCAGATCCATGGACATTATTAACAATGAGCAGTTCTTC.

The V call is TRBV28, the J call TRBJ2-7, with a tentative D call TRBD2 (5 bases). Per germline, CDR1 MDHEN and CDR2 SYDVKM. This CDR3 has 14 residues. The V gene lost 8 bases and the J gene lost 2 bases, with 16 bases spanning the gap. The CDR3 reads CASHPAGGTYEQYF. The DNA for the CDR3 is TGTGCCAGCCACCCCGCGGGTGGGACCTACGAGCAGTACTTC.

The gene calls are TRBV28 and TRBJ2-3; 8 bases match TRBD2. Trimming removed 5 bases from V and 3 bases from J; junction bases left unmatched: 4. This CDR3 is built from 14 residues. Per germline, CDR1 MDHEN and CDR2 SYDVKM. Here the CDR3 reads CASSKSGRTDTQYF. The CDR3 coding sequence is TGTGCCAGCAGTAAGAGCGGGAGAACAGATACGCAGTATTTT.

The genes are TRBV15 and TRBJ1-1; D is unclear. CDR3 length equals 14 residues. The germline CDR1 and CDR2 sequences are LNHNV and YYDKDF (reference sequence). Trimming took 6 bases from V and 5 from J, leaving 16 bases between them. The CDR3 coding sequence is TGTGCCACCAGTTTCCCCTCTCGGTTAACTGAAGCTTTCTTT. Translating gives CATSFPSRLTEAFF.

The chain couples TRBV4-1 to TRBJ2-1; TRBD2 matches 11 bases. The CDR3 totals 15 residues. Per the germline V gene, CDR1 is MGHRA and CDR2 is YSYEKL. V was pared by 3 bases and J by 9 bases, with 7 bases of the junction left unmatched. This chain's CDR3 is CASSHGLAGGGEQFF. As DNA, the CDR3 is TGCGCCAGCAGCCACGGCCTAGCGGGGGGTGGTGAGCAGTTCTTC.